Presented here are 4 T cell receptor beta chains from one specimen sequenced in a study of T cell responses to AZD1222 COVID-19 vaccine. Repertoires were generated with immunoSEQ multiplex PCR, while TCRdb's copy carries only in-frame clones and drops some. The table records roughly 100,000 clones, around 86% of them present only once. The input for sequencing was peripheral blood, taken on day 0 of AZD1222 vaccination. The receptors originated from an adult in good health.

The chain uses TRBV6-2 or TRBV6-3 and TRBJ1-2; D unresolved. The germline gives CDR1 MNHEY, CDR2 SVGEGT. The CDR3 consists of 15 residues. Between the trimmed V and J ends, which lost 0 bases and 4 bases, there was a span of 12 bases. CDR3 in DNA: TGTGCCAGCAGTTACTCGGGTTCCGGTGGCTATGGCTACACCTTC. Amino acid sequence: CASSYSGSGGYGYTF.

The chain carries TRBV19 and TRBJ2-5; possibly TRBD1 for D (6 bases). Germline V gene data show CDR1 as LNHDA and CDR2 as SQIVND (reference sequence). The V gene lost 3 bases and the J gene lost 5 bases, with 19 bases spanning the gap. The CDR3 contains 16 residues. CDR3 nucleotide sequence: TGTGCCAGTAGTATCAGCCCGACCGGGACACAGGAGACCCAGTACTTC. Amino acid sequence: CASSISPTGTQETQYF.

The chain combines TRBV4-3 with TRBJ2-7; 8 nucleotides match TRBD2. Germline CDR1 reads LGHNA; CDR2 reads YSLEER. This CDR3 has 12 amino acids. V lost 5 bases and J lost 10; bases outside the gene matches: 7. CDR3 amino acids: CASSSAAGAQYF. CDR3 nucleotide sequence: TGCGCCAGCAGCTCTGCAGCGGGGGCTCAGTACTTC.

V gene TRBV19 combines with J gene TRBJ1-5, with D uncertain. The V and J ends lost 7 bases and 1 base respectively, with 17 bases between them. CDR3 size: 16 residues. Germline-derived CDR1 and CDR2 are LNHDA and SQIVND (reference sequence). The CDR3 nucleotides read TGTGCCAGTAACCAAGGCGGCAGAATGAGCAATCAGCCCCAGCATTTT. Its translation is CASNQGGRMSNQPQHF.